The 7 T cell receptor beta chains listed next were all sequenced from one sample in a study of resident and recirculating memory T cells in vitiligo. The method was immunoSEQ multiplex PCR; TCRdb's version includes in-frame clones alone and lacks a portion of them. The sample lists tens of thousands of clones, about 90% occurring once. The sample was blood. The receptor set was obtained from a male donor with vitiligo.

The rearrangement joins TRBV2 to TRBJ2-5; D unresolved. The CDR3 runs to 15 residues. Germline V lookup: CDR1 SNHLY, CDR2 FYNNEI. V was trimmed by 1 base and J by 1 base, leaving 10 bases between them. CDR3 residues: CASSEEMAGQETQYF. The CDR3 region has the DNA TGTGCCAGCAGTGAAGAAATGGCAGGCCAAGAGACCCAGTACTTC.

This chain links TRBV5-1 with TRBJ2-1, with 7 bases that match TRBD1. J lost 9 bases, V lost 0 bases, and 9 bases had no gene match. CDR3 length: 15 amino acids. Germline-derived CDR1 and CDR2 are SGHRS and YFSETQ. CDR3 sequence reads: CASSLAWQGVGEQFF. CDR3 bases: TGCGCCAGCAGCTTGGCATGGCAGGGGGTTGGTGAGCAGTTCTTC. The full variable domain, rest sourced from reference TRBV5-1 and TRBJ2-1, is KAGVTQTPRYLIKTRGQQVTLSCSPISGHRSVSWYQQTPGQGLQFLFEYFSETQRNKGNFPGRFSGRQFSNSRSEMNVSTLELGDSALYLCASSLAWQGVGEQFFGPGTRLTVL.

The chain links TRBV27 to TRBJ1-5; D remains unclear. The CDR3 runs 16 residues. Trimming cost V 5 bases and J 1 base, with 15 bases left between them. Germline V lookup: CDR1 MNHEY, CDR2 SMNVEV (reference sequence). CDR3 sequence reads: CASSALGRQSNQPQHF. As DNA, the CDR3 is TGTGCCAGCAGTGCTTTGGGGAGGCAAAGCAATCAGCCCCAGCATTTT.

The J gene is TRBJ2-7, the V gene TRBV9, with unresolved D. The length of the CDR3 is 14 residues. Germline CDR1 is SGDLS and CDR2 is YYNGEE. Trimming pared 0 bases from V and 2 bases from J, leaving 9 bases between. CDR3 loop: CASSVELVPYEQYF. CDR3 DNA sequence: TGTGCCAGCAGCGTAGAGCTAGTTCCCTACGAGCAGTACTTC. Variable domain in full (rest from reference TRBV9 and TRBJ2-7): DSGVTQTPKHLITATGQRVTLRCSPRSGDLSVYWYQQSLDQGLQFLIQYYNGEERAKGNILERFSAQQFPDLHSELNLSSLELGDSALYFCASSVELVPYEQYFGPGTRLTVT.

V usage is TRBV6-5 and J usage is TRBJ1-4; D not resolved. The CDR3 contains 13 residues. Germline V gene sequence: CDR1 MNHEY, CDR2 SVGAGI. V was trimmed by 2 bases and J by 7 bases, leaving 8 bases between them. CDR3 in DNA: TGTGCCAGCAGTTACGCGTCGGGTGAAAAACTGTTTTTT. It specifies CASSYASGEKLFF.

This sequence joins TRBV4-1 and TRBJ1-5; a weak D match, TRBD1 (6 bases). The CDR3 extends over 16 amino acids. The ends were cut back, 4 bases at V and 1 base at J, with 14 bases in the middle. Germline V gene sequence: CDR1 MGHRA, CDR2 YSYEKL. CDR3 loop: CASSRDGGLSNQPQHF. The CDR3 DNA reads TGCGCCAGCAGCCGGGACGGGGGGCTCAGCAATCAGCCCCAGCATTTT.

The chain joins TRBV28 to TRBJ2-7; a possible D gene is TRBD1 (5 bases). In germline, CDR1 is MDHEN, CDR2 SYDVKM. CDR3 size: 12 residues. V gave up 6 bases and J gave up 4 bases, with 10 bases separating them. The CDR3 DNA reads as TGTGCCAGCAGCCGAGCAGGGTACGAGCAGTACTTC. This codes for CASSRAGYEQYF.